This T cell receptor (beta chain) was recorded in a study of shared clonotypes between healthy human individuals (dated by TCRdb to 2019 to 2021). Background for the entire study: The cohort comprised a couple of women and a few men aged 18 to 49 years. For each donor, three plates each were used for CD4 naive and CD4 memory, two plates were used for CD8 naive, and one plate was used for CD8 memory. Blood TCR repertoires of 5 or 6 healthy adults were deeply sequenced to estimate repertoire size and the extent of clonotype sharing between individuals. Libraries were prepared and TCR repertoires were sequenced by different laboratories using diverse techniques, in order to increase sequencing depth and limit assay-specific biases. Leukapheresis yielded between about 0.85 and 9.5 billion PBMCs per donor.

TCR CDR3 regions were amplified from genomic DNA by multiplex PCR using the deep immunoSEQ assay. Genomic DNA extracted from each cell subset was distributed evenly over all wells of several immunoSEQ 96-well plates, and each plate served as one replicate. For sorted subsets, about 220 ng of genomic DNA, equivalent to roughly 33,000 T cell genomes, went into each replicate PCR. The purified libraries were quantified using a Qubit 3.0 fluorometer, sized with a Bioanalyzer 2100, and then quantified again using the KAPA Library Quantification kit. Every immunoSEQ 96-well plate was sequenced on a separate single-read 150-cycle Illumina NextSeq 550 flow cell. The paper's processing steps were these. The immunoSEQ output contained only junctional sequences without quality scores, so filtering could not match that applied to full-length reads. To assign V/J genes and CDR3, sequences were annotated using PyIR, a Python wrapper for IgBLAST v1.9, with IMGT germline references. Reads with weak V/J assignments (E-value above 1e-6), missing CDR3, stop codons, out-of-frame junctions, or ambiguous translated residues were removed. A V3J clonotype was defined by an identical inferred V gene, J gene, and CDR3 amino acid sequence. The percentage overlap between two repertoires was calculated by dividing the number of shared unique clonotypes by the size of the smaller repertoire. Richness of each repertoire was evaluated using RTK rarefaction, the Chao1 estimator, and Recon v2.1 estimates of unobserved clonotypes. Generation probabilities for all TCRbeta clonotypes obtained by the gDNA method from a handful of donors were computed using OLGA. The table was pulled from immuneACCESS by TCRdb, which kept in-frame rearrangements only. Such tables lose some clones; where checked, under half of the loss comes from unresolved V genes, and the rest has no known cause. For V, J and clone size, that table is used; D and trimming come from the DNA. Recorded for this sample are about 1,800,000 clones; around 96% of them occurred a single time. Of the sample, less than 1.5% is held by the ten largest clones.

Study-wide conclusions, independent of this receptor: Only blood was sampled, and tissue TCR repertoires likely differ from those in blood. Rarefaction of sorted-subset datasets indicated incomplete sequencing despite the large sequencing depth. Clonotypes shared by all four sorted-subset donors showed higher generation probabilities than non-shared clonotypes. Pairwise subsampling led to the expectation that sequencing depth would affect the degree of clonotype sharing among donors. Naive subsets generally had larger estimated clonotype richness than memory subsets did. Because the study included only a small number of donors, the genetic and exposure-history diversity represented was limited. Across a few donors, roughly 5.4% of naive CD4, more than 3% of naive CD8, under 2.5% of memory CD4, and around 0.4% of memory CD8 clonotypes were shared.

The germline V gene yields MGHRA for CDR1 and YSYEKL for CDR2. From cysteine to phenylalanine, the CDR3 is 17 amino acids long. The entry retains the CDR3 DNA only, 51 bases that are in frame from base 1. Trimming at the junction amounts to 2 bases on V and 0 bases on J, and the germline ends lie 15 bases apart. A remark on this clone: It has no known antigen specificity. Nothing much larger sits one base from this clone, and base qualities are not available.

For the CD8 naive samples, CD45RO-negative cells were positively selected for CCR7, yielding a CD45RA+CCR7+ population from which TemRA cells were excluded. Healthy HIV-negative adults with no recently reported acute infections or vaccinations were included as donors. Every donor was a Caucasian adult residing in Nashville, Tennessee, USA. After blood collection by leukapheresis, PBMCs were isolated using Ficoll-Histopaque density gradient centrifugation and then cryopreserved in the vapor phase of liquid nitrogen. Analytical flow cytometry was used to check the purity and quantity of each magnetically sorted T cell population. Each sorted fraction had its genomic DNA isolated and then quantified by UV absorbance on a Nanodrop 2000c.

Material: naive CD8+ T cells sorted from blood. The sample's cell subset or site label, in plain terms: CD45RA+CCR7+. The source is a man between 18 and 35 years old in good health. The rearrangement combines TRBV4-1 with TRBJ2-3; a weak D assignment points to TRBD2 (5 bases agree). This receptor carries the CDR3 CASSQQSERRSTDTQYF. The DNA reads TGCGCCAGCAGCCAACAAAGTGAACGGAGGAGCACAGATACGCAGTATTTT.